This is a list of T cell receptor beta chains from one sample in a study of cytomegalovirus exposure and HLA in healthy donors. Data came from immunoSEQ multiplex PCR; TCRdb stores just in-frame clones and leaves some out. The table lists around 20,000 clones, about 80% of them singletons, with about a fifth in the top ten. Material: PBMCs. Receptors were obtained from a human donor in good health. CDR3s include the opening cysteine and the closing phenylalanine or tryptophan. D genes are given only for firm matches. Where a row states a size, it is once, few, many or the class of an expanded clone; other rows omit it.

TRBJ1-1	TRBV6-5	NA	few	TGTGCCAGCAGTTACCAGGGGACCACTGAAGCTTTCTTT	CASSYQGTTEAFF
TRBJ1-3	TRBV7-2	NA	NA	TGTGCCAGCAGCTCGCGGGAGGGAAACACCATATATTTT	CASSSREGNTIYF
TRBJ2-2	TRBV21-1	NA	NA	TGTGCCAGCAGCAAATTGGGACAGACTAACACCGGGGAGCTGTTTTTT	CASSKLGQTNTGELFF
TRBJ1-5	TRBV2	NA	NA	TGTGCCAGCAGTCCTGACGGGTATAGCAATCAGCCCCAGCATTTT	CASSPDGYSNQPQHF
TRBJ1-2	TRBV9	TRBD1	NA	TGTGCCAGCAGCCCTCCCGACAGGGGCGGCTATGGCTACACCTTC	CASSPPDRGGYGYTF
TRBJ2-3	TRBV18	TRBD2	NA	TGTGCCAGCTCACCCCCCGGGACTAGCAGAAGCACAGATACGCAGTATTTT	CASSPPGTSRSTDTQYF
TRBJ1-1	TRBV6-1	NA	NA	TGTGCCAGCAGTGAAGGCTATGAAGCTTTCTTT	CASSEGYEAFF
TRBJ2-3	TRBV7-3	NA	few	TGTGCCAGCAGCTTAAGTGGGGGGACAGATACGCAGTATTTT	CASSLSGGTDTQYF
TRBJ1-6	TRBV18	NA	NA	TGTGCCAGCTCCGAGGCGGGGGCCAACTCCTATAATTCACCCCTCCACTTT	CASSEAGANSYNSPLHF
TRBJ1-1	TRBV5-1	NA	NA	TGCGCCAGCAGCTTTGAACCAACCTGGAGGGGAACTGAAGCTTTCTTT	CASSFEPTWRGTEAFF
TRBJ1-5	TRBV7-2	NA	NA	TGTGCCAGCAGCCAAGGGGGGGGTTATAGCAATCAGCCCCAGCATTTT	CASSQGGGYSNQPQHF
TRBJ1-2	TRBV7-3	TRBD1	NA	TGTGCCAGCAGCCCGGCCGGGACAGGGGTCAACTATGGCTACACCTTC	CASSPAGTGVNYGYTF
TRBJ1-3	TRBV19	NA	NA	TGTGCCAGTATCCCACGGGTCGGCTCTGGAAACACCATATATTTT	CASIPRVGSGNTIYF
TRBJ2-6	TRBV19	NA	NA	TGTGCCGGTAGTATAGAGTACTCTGGGGCCAACGTCCTGACTTTC	CAGSIEYSGANVLTF
TRBJ2-2	TRBV11-1	TRBD2	NA	TGTGCCAGCAGCTTAAATAGCGGGGGGGCGAACACCGGGGAGCTGTTTTTT	CASSLNSGGANTGELFF
TRBJ1-5	TRBV7-2	TRBD1	NA	TGTGCCAGCAGCTTACGGACAGGGGGTGAACAGCCCCAGCATTTT	CASSLRTGGEQPQHF
TRBJ2-7	TRBV19	TRBD2	NA	TGTGCCAGTGCTAGCGGCTTCCCCCCCTACGAGCAGTACTTC	CASASGFPPYEQYF
TRBJ2-5	TRBV2	TRBD2	NA	TGTGCCAGCAGCGGAGGGACTAGCGGGACGTCCCAGTACTTC	CASSGGTSGTSQYF
TRBJ1-5	TRBV2	NA	NA	TGTGCCAGCAGCCGCTCCGGGGTAAATCAGCCCCAGCATTTT	CASSRSGVNQPQHF
TRBJ2-5	TRBV2	TRBD2	NA	TGTGCCAGCCTCTGGGGGGCTAGCGGGAGAAAGGGAGAGACCCAGTACTTC	CASLWGASGRKGETQYF
TRBJ2-1	TRBV7-9	NA	NA	TGTGCCAGCAGTCCCAACAGGGCGAGCTCCTACAATGAGCAGTTCTTC	CASSPNRASSYNEQFF
TRBJ2-4	TRBV30	NA	NA	TGTGCCTGGGGAAGAGGGGGAGGGATTCAGTACTTC	CAWGRGGGIQYF
TRBJ2-3	TRBV27	TRBD2	NA	TGTGCCAGCAGTTCCCTGACTAGCGGGGGGTCAGATACGCAGTATTTT	CASSSLTSGGSDTQYF
TRBJ2-3	TRBV7-9	NA	NA	TGTGCCAGCAGCTTATTGGTAGGGAGCCGCACAGATACGCAGTATTTT	CASSLLVGSRTDTQYF
TRBJ2-1	TRBV5-1	TRBD2	NA	TGCGCCAGCAGCTTGCAACGCGGGAGTGGGTACGCCTACAATGAGCAGTTCTTC	CASSLQRGSGYAYNEQFF
TRBJ2-2	TRBV15	TRBD1	once	TGTGCCACCAGCAGAGGGACAGGGGGAACCGGGGAGCTGTTTTTT	CATSRGTGGTGELFF
TRBJ1-1	TRBV10-2	NA	NA	TGCGCCAGCAGTGACGTGGGTGGAGGAAGGAGCACTGAAGCTTTCTTT	CASSDVGGGRSTEAFF
TRBJ1-2	TRBV4-1	TRBD1	NA	TGCGCCAGCAGCCAGCACGACAGGGCGGGAGGCTACACCTTC	CASSQHDRAGGYTF
TRBJ2-1	TRBV30	NA	NA	TGTGCCTGGAGTGGGGGCATCAATGAGCAGTTCTTC	CAWSGGINEQFF
TRBJ2-1	TRBV13	TRBD2	NA	TGTGCCAGCAGCCTATATAGCGGGAGTTCCGTTGAGCAGTTCTTC	CASSLYSGSSVEQFF
TRBJ2-2	TRBV19	NA	few	TGTGCCAGTAGTACCCAAACGGGACTCACCGGGGAGCTGTTTTTT	CASSTQTGLTGELFF
TRBJ2-7	TRBV19	NA	NA	TGTGCCAGTAGTATAGGGTCAGGGCCCTACGAGCAGTACTTC	CASSIGSGPYEQYF
TRBJ1-1	TRBV13	NA	once	TGTGCCAGCAGCTCCGTCGCCCGGACAGCGAACACTGAAGCTTTCTTT	CASSSVARTANTEAFF
TRBJ2-1	TRBV11-2	TRBD2	NA	TGTGCCAGCAGCTTAGGTACTAGCGGGAGAAATGAGCAGTTCTTC	CASSLGTSGRNEQFF
TRBJ2-3	TRBV21-1	NA	NA	TGTGCCAGCAGCCTCGAGGGGACAGCTTCGGTGACAGATACGCAGTATTTT	CASSLEGTASVTDTQYF
TRBJ1-2	TRBV7-9	NA	NA	TGTGCCAGCAGCTCCGGGCGGGTTAACTATGGCTACACCTTC	CASSSGRVNYGYTF
TRBJ1-1	TRBV5-1	NA	NA	TGCGCCAGCAGCTTGGGTCGGGGGGTTACTGAAGCTTTCTTT	CASSLGRGVTEAFF
TRBJ2-3	TRBV5-1	NA	NA	TGCGCCAGCAGCTTGGTGGCAGACCCCTCTTCAGGTACGCAGTATTTT	CASSLVADPSSGTQYF
TRBJ1-3	TRBV9	NA	NA	TGTGCCAGCCGCCCGGGGGGGGTTGGAAACACCATATATTTT	CASRPGGVGNTIYF
TRBJ1-2	TRBV30	TRBD1	NA	TGTGCCTGGAGTGGACCAGGGGGCGCATCAAAAGGCTACACCTTC	CAWSGPGGASKGYTF
TRBJ1-1	TRBV6-1	NA	NA	TGTGCCAGCAGTGAAATGTCTAAGGCAGGGTGGGTCATGAACACTGAAGCTTTCTTT	CASSEMSKAGWVMNTEAFF